This T cell receptor beta chain was sequenced for a study of shared clonotypes between healthy human individuals. Looking at the study overall: CD4 naive cells filled three plates per donor, CD4 memory three, CD8 naive two and CD8 memory one.

As to this clone: Its antigen is currently unknown.

Study-level findings and limits: Clonotypes that were shared across a few donors made up approximately 5.1% of naive CD4 clonotypes. A reduction in generation probabilities was seen for non-shared clonotypes relative to those shared by all four donors.

Every immunoSEQ plate was one replicate of a subset's evenly spread DNA. Assay: immunoSEQ multiplex PCR; the TCRdb copy retains only in-frame clones and omits some. Found here are some 2,000,000 clones, 95% of them singletons; the top ten hold 0.1% to 0.15%. CDR1 and CDR2 (germline): MNHEY, SMNVEV (reference sequence). Trimming left V 9 bases short and J 2 bases short, with 14 bases between. The CDR3 is 14 amino acids. The V gene is TRBV27, the J gene TRBJ2-1; the D gene is possibly TRBD1 (5 bases). The TCR sequence derives from a young man in good health. The sample taken for sequencing was naive CD4+ T cells sorted from blood. Described subset: CD45RA+ positively selected. CDR3: CARFRVSPYNEQFF. DNA for the CDR3: TGTGCCAGATTCAGGGTGTCCCCCTACAATGAGCAGTTCTTC.